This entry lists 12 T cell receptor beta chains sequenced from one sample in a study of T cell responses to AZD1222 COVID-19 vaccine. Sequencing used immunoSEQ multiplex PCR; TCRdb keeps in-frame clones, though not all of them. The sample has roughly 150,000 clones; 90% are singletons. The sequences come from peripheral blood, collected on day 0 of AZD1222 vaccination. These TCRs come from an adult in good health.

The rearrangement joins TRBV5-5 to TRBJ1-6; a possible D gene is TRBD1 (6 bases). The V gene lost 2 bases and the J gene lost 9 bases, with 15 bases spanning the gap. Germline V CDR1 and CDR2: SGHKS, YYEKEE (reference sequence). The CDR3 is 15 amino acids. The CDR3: CASSFGTLTGSPLHF. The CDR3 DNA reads TGTGCCAGCAGCTTTGGGACATTGACGGGTTCACCCCTCCACTTT.

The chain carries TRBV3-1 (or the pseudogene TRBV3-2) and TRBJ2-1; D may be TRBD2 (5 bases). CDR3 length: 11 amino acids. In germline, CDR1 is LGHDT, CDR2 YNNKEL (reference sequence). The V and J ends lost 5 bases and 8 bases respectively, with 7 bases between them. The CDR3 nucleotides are TGTGCCAGCAGCGGAGCGGATGAGCAGTTCTTC. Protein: CASSGADEQFF.

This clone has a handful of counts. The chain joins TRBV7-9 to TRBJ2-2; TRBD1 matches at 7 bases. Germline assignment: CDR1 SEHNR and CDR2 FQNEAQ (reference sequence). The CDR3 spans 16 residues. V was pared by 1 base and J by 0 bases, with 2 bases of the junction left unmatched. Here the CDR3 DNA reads TGTGCCAGCAGCTTAGAGGGGACAGCGAACACCGGGGAGCTGTTTTTT. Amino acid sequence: CASSLEGTANTGELFF.

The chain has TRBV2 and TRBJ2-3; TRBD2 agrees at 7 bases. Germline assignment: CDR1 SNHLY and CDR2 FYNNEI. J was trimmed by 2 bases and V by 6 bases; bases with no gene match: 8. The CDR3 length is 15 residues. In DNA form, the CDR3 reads TGTGCCAGCAGCGAGCAGCGGGAAAACACAGATACGCAGTATTTT. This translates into CASSEQRENTDTQYF.

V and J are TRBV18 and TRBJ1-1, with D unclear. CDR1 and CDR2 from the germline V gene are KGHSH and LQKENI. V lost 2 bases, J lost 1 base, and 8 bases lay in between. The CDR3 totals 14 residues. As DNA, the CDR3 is TGTGCCAGCTCACCAACGGTCCGGAACACTGAAGCTTTCTTT. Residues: CASSPTVRNTEAFF.

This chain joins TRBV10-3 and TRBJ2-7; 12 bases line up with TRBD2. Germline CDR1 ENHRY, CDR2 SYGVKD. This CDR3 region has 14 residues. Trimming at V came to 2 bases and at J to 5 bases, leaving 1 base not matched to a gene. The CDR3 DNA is TGTGCCATCAGTGAGGGACTAGCGGGAAACGAGCAGTACTTC. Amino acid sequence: CAISEGLAGNEQYF.

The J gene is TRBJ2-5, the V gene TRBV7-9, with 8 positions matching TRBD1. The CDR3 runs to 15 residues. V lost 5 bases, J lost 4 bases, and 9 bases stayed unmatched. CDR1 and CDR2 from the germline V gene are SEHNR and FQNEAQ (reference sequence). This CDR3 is CASSQYRGARETQYF. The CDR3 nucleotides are TGTGCCAGCAGCCAGTACAGGGGGGCCCGAGAGACCCAGTACTTC.

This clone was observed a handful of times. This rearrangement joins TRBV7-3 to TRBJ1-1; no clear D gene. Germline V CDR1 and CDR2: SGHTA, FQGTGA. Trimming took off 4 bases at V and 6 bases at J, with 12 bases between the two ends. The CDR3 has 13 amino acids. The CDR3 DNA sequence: TGTGCCAGCAGCTCCACCTACGGGGCTGAAGCTTTCTTT. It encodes CASSSTYGAEAFF.

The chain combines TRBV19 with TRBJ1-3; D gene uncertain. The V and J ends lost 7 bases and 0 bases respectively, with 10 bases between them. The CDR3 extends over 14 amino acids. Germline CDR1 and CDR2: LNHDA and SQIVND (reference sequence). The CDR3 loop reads CASTGVRSGNTIYF. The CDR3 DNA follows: TGTGCCAGTACAGGCGTCCGCTCTGGAAACACCATATATTTT.

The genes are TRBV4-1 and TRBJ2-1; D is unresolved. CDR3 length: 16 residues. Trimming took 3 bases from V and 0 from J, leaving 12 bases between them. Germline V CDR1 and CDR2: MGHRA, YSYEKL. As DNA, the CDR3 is TGCGCCAGCAGCCACCCCGGCCGAAGCTCCTACAATGAGCAGTTCTTC. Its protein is CASSHPGRSSYNEQFF.

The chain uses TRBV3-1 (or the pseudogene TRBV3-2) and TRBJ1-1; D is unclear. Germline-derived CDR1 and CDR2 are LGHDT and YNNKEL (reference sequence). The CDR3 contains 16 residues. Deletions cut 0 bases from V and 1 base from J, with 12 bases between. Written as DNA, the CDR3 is TGTGCCAGCAGCCAAGACCTCGGGGAGGGGAACACTGAAGCTTTCTTT. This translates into CASSQDLGEGNTEAFF.

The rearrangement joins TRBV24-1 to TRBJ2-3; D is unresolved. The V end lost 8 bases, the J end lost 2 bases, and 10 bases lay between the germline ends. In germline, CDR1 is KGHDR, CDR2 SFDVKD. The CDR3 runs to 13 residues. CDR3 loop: CATNGDVTDTQYF. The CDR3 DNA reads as TGTGCCACCAACGGAGACGTCACAGATACGCAGTATTTT.